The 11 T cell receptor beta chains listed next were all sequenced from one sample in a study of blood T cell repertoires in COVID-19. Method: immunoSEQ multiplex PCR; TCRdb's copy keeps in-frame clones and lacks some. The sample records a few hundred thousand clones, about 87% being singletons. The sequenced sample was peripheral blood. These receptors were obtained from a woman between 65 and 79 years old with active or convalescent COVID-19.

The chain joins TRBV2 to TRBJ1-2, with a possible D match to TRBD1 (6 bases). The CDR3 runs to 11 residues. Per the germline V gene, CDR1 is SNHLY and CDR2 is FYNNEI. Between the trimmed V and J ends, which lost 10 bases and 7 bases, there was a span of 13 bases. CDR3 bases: TGTGCCAACCAGGGGTTGCGTGGCTACACCTTC. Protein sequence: CANQGLRGYTF.

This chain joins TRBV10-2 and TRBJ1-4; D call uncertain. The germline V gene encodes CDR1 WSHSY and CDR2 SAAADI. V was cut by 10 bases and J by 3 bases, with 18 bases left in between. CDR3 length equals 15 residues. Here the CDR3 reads CATWDRGGPNEKLFF. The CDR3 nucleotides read TGCGCCACCTGGGATCGGGGTGGGCCTAATGAAAAACTGTTTTTT.

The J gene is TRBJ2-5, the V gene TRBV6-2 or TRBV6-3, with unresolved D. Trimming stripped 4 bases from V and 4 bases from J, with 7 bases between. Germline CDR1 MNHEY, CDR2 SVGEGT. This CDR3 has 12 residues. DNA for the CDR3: TGTGCCAGCAGTTCCGGCGGAGAGACCCAGTACTTC. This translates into CASSSGGETQYF.

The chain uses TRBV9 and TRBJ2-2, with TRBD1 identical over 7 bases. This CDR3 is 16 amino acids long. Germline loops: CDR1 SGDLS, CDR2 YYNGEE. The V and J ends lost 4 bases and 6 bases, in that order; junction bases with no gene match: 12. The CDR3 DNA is TGTGCCAGCAGCCCAAGACAGGGTCAGGGTTCCGGGGAGCTGTTTTTT. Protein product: CASSPRQGQGSGELFF.

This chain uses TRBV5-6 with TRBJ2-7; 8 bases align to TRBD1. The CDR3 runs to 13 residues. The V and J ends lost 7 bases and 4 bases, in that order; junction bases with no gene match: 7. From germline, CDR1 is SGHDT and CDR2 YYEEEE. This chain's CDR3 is CASQEGQEYEQYF. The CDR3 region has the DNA TGTGCCAGCCAGGAGGGACAGGAGTACGAGCAGTACTTC.

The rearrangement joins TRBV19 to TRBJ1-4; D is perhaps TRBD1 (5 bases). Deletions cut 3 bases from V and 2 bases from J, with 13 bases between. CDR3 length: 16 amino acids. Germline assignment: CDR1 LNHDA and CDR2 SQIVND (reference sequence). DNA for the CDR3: TGTGCCAGTAGTATTGTGGGGGGGATGACTAATGAAAAACTGTTTTTT. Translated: CASSIVGGMTNEKLFF. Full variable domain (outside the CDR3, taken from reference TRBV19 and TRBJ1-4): DGGITQSPKYLFRKEGQNVTLSCEQNLNHDAMYWYRQDPGQGLRLIYYSQIVNDFQKGDIAEGYSVSREKKESFPLTVTSAQKNPTAFYLCASSIVGGMTNEKLFFGSGTQLSVL.

The CDR3 protein is CASSLDQGAHSPLHF. CDR3 nucleotide sequence: TGTGCCAGCAGCTTGGATCAGGGGGCCCATTCACCCCTCCACTTT. The chain joins TRBV5-6 to TRBJ1-6, with 8 bases lining up with TRBD1. This CDR3 has 15 amino acids. With 0 bases clipped from V and 8 bases from J, the junction kept 4 bases outside the gene matches. CDR1 and CDR2 from the germline V gene are SGHDT and YYEEEE.

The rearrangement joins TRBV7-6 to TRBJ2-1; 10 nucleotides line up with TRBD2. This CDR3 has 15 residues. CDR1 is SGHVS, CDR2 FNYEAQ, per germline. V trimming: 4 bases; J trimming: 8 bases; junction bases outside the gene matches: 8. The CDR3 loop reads CASSSKRGGRDEQFF. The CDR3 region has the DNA TGTGCCAGCAGCTCAAAGCGGGGGGGAAGGGATGAGCAGTTCTTC.

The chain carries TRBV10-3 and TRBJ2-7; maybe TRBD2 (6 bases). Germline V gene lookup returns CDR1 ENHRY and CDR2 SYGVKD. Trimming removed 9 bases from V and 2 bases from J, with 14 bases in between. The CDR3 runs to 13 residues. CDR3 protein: CAIGPGDAYEQYF. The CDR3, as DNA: TGTGCCATAGGTCCGGGGGACGCCTACGAGCAGTACTTC.

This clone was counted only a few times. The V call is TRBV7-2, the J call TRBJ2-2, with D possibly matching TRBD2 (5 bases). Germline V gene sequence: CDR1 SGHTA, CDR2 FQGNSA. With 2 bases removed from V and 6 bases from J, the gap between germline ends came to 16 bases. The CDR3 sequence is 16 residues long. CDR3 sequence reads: CASSLHPGLASGELFF. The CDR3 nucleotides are TGTGCCAGCAGCTTACATCCGGGATTGGCTTCCGGGGAGCTGTTTTTT.

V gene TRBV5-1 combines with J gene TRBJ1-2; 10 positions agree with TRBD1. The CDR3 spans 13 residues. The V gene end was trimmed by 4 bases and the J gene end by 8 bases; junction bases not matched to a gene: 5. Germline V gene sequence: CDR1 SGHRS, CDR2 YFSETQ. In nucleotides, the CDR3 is TGCGCCAGCAGCACGGGACAGGGGAACGGCTACACCTTC. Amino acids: CASSTGQGNGYTF.